One sample yielded the 17 T cell receptor beta chains listed below, sequenced in a study of blood T cell repertoires in COVID-19. Profiling relied on immunoSEQ multiplex PCR, and the TCRdb table lists in-frame clones only, not all of them. The repertoire includes approximately 150,000 clones, 85% to 90% of them detected once, and about two fifths sits in the top ten. The sequencing input was peripheral blood. Source of these receptors: a middle-aged man who had recovered from COVID-19.

This chain uses TRBV5-4 with TRBJ2-7; the D gene is possibly TRBD1 (5 bases). This CDR3 spans 13 amino acids. Trimming took 4 bases from V and 3 from J, leaving 11 bases between them. Germline CDR1 is SGHNT and CDR2 is YYREEE (reference sequence). CDR3 region: CASSTDTVYEQYF. CDR3 in DNA: TGTGCCAGCAGCACGGACACGGTCTACGAGCAGTACTTC.

The sample holds one count of this clone. The rearrangement uses TRBV6-2 or TRBV6-3 and TRBJ2-3; 9 bases line up with TRBD1. CDR3 length: 16 residues. Germline CDR1 is MNHEY and CDR2 is SVGEGT. V shed 2 bases and J 4 bases; nucleotides not matched to a gene: 7. The CDR3 region has the DNA TGTGCCAGCAGTTACCCCGGGACAGGGAGACCAGATACGCAGTATTTT. This codes for CASSYPGTGRPDTQYF.

There are a few counts of this clone. The rearrangement links TRBV6-1 to TRBJ1-5; TRBD1 agrees at 8 bases. V lost 1 base and J lost 6; bases outside the gene matches: 8. The germline V gene has CDR1 MNHNS and CDR2 SASEGT. The CDR3 is 16 amino acids. The CDR3 coding sequence is TGTGCCAGCAGTGAAGTACCGACAGGGGAGTTTCAGCCCCAGCATTTT. Translating gives CASSEVPTGEFQPQHF.

The V call is TRBV12-5, the J call TRBJ1-6, with 12 positions matching TRBD1. The CDR3 runs to 20 residues. Germline V gene lookup returns CDR1 LGHNT and CDR2 FRNRAP. J gave up 2 bases and V 0 bases, and 8 bases lay outside the gene matches. CDR3 sequence (DNA): TGTGCTAGTGGTTTGGTGCGGGGACAGGGGGCGCGACCCTATAATTCACCCCTCCACTTT. It codes for CASGLVRGQGARPYNSPLHF.

The V gene is TRBV6-5, the J gene TRBJ2-7, with D perhaps TRBD2 (6 bases). V was pared by 8 bases and J by 3 bases, with 17 bases between. CDR1 and CDR2 (germline): MNHEY, SVGAGI. The CDR3 sequence is 14 residues long. The CDR3, as DNA: TGTGCCAGCTTTCGGTCCGGGGGAGTCTACGAGCAGTACTTC. Translated: CASFRSGGVYEQYF.

The V and J genes are TRBV20-1 and TRBJ1-1, with D unresolved. CDR1 DFQATT and CDR2 SNEGSKA come from the germline V gene (reference sequence). V shed 7 bases and J shed 1 base, with 7 bases lying between them. The CDR3 runs to 11 residues. CDR3 sequence: CSVPRNTEAFF. The CDR3 DNA is TGCAGTGTTCCCCGGAACACTGAAGCTTTCTTT.

This clone appeared once. V gene TRBV3-1 (or the pseudogene TRBV3-2) combines with J gene TRBJ2-2; 11 bases fit TRBD2. CDR3 size: 20 residues. The germline gives CDR1 LGHDT, CDR2 YNNKEL (reference sequence). The J segment lost 0 bases and the V segment lost 4 bases, leaving 13 bases of the junction unmatched. CDR3 region: CASSPPLLAGEPSNTGELFF. DNA of the CDR3: TGTGCCAGCAGCCCTCCCCTACTAGCGGGGGAGCCCTCGAACACCGGGGAGCTGTTTTTT.

V is TRBV6-5 and J is TRBJ1-1, with D perhaps matching TRBD1 (5 bases). The CDR3 is 15 residues long. Germline V lookup: CDR1 MNHEY, CDR2 SVGAGI. Trimming cost V 2 bases and J 0 bases, with 10 bases left between them. In DNA form, the CDR3 reads TGTGCCAGCAGTTACCCCGGGGGTATGAACACTGAAGCTTTCTTT. It encodes CASSYPGGMNTEAFF.

The rearrangement links TRBV6-2 or TRBV6-3 to TRBJ2-1; TRBD1 aligns across 8 bases. This CDR3 contains 14 residues. The trim removed 1 base at V and 8 bases at J, leaving 4 bases unmatched. Germline values: CDR1 MNHEY, CDR2 SVGEGT. The CDR3 DNA follows: TGTGCCAGCAGTTACTTGGACAGGGTGGATGAGCAGTTCTTC. Residues: CASSYLDRVDEQFF.

CDR3 sequence reads: CAISVSGVDYGYTF. In DNA form, the CDR3 reads TGTGCCATCAGTGTCTCAGGGGTAGACTATGGCTACACCTTC. The chain carries TRBV10-3 and TRBJ1-2, with TRBD1 as a possible D gene (6 bases). This CDR3 is 14 amino acids long. From germline, CDR1 is ENHRY and CDR2 SYGVKD. Trimming removed 4 bases from V and 3 bases from J, with 12 bases in between.

This clone was recorded only once. This chain links TRBV19 with TRBJ2-3; 9 nucleotides agree with TRBD1. The length of the CDR3 is 15 residues. V lost 4 bases to trimming and J lost 4 bases; unmatched junction nucleotides: 6. Germline values: CDR1 LNHDA, CDR2 SQIVND (reference sequence). Here the CDR3 reads CASSKDRGVADTQYF. In DNA form, the CDR3 reads TGTGCCAGTAGTAAAGACAGGGGGGTCGCAGATACGCAGTATTTT.

The chain is built from TRBV5-1 and TRBJ1-2; weak D call: TRBD1 (5 bases). CDR1 and CDR2 from the germline V gene are SGHRS and YFSETQ. Trimming stripped 0 bases from V and 6 bases from J, with 15 bases between. The CDR3 consists of 15 residues. The CDR3 loop is CASSLAGGRRDGYTF. In DNA, the CDR3 is TGCGCCAGCAGCTTGGCCGGTGGGCGCAGGGATGGCTACACCTTC. Full variable domain (rest looked up from reference TRBV5-1 and TRBJ1-2): KAGVTQTPRYLIKTRGQQVTLSCSPISGHRSVSWYQQTPGQGLQFLFEYFSETQRNKGNFPGRFSGRQFSNSRSEMNVSTLELGDSALYLCASSLAGGRRDGYTFGSGTRLTVV.

The CDR3: CASSPGIYGYTF. The DNA of the CDR3 is TGTGCCAGCAGTCCAGGCATTTATGGCTACACCTTC. V usage is TRBV14 and J usage is TRBJ1-2; D is unresolved. The V and J ends lost 6 bases and 5 bases respectively, with 10 bases between them. Germline V gene data show CDR1 as SGHDN and CDR2 as FVKESK. The CDR3 is 12 amino acids.

The J gene is TRBJ1-4, the V gene TRBV4-3, with TRBD1 matching 10 bases. This CDR3 is built from 15 residues. V was clipped by 0 bases and J by 10 bases; unmatched bases: 5. Germline CDR1 and CDR2: LGHNA and YSLEER. In DNA, the CDR3 is TGCGCCAGCAGCCAAGAGGACAGGGGGTTGGGAAAACTGTTTTTT. This sequence encodes CASSQEDRGLGKLFF.

This clone has just one count. The V call is TRBV6-2 or TRBV6-3, the J call TRBJ1-2; D is possibly TRBD1 (5 bases). With 6 bases removed from V and 2 bases from J, the gap between germline ends came to 13 bases. Germline CDR1 is MNHEY and CDR2 is SVGEGT. The CDR3 is 14 amino acids. The CDR3 coding sequence is TGTGCCAGCAGCCTAGGAGGGACCAACTATGGCTACACCTTC. It translates to CASSLGGTNYGYTF.

This chain connects TRBV29-1 to TRBJ1-2; D not resolved. Trimming stripped 5 bases from V and 4 bases from J, with 14 bases between. CDR1 SQVTM and CDR2 ANQGSEA come from the germline V gene. This CDR3 is 13 amino acids long. As DNA, the CDR3 is TGCAGCGTTACCGATGGAGACGGCTATGGCTACACCTTC. Protein product: CSVTDGDGYGYTF.

The V call is TRBV5-1, the J call TRBJ2-5; a weak D match, TRBD2 (7 bases). The CDR3 is made up of 15 amino acids. Trimming removed 0 bases at V and 3 bases at J, with 12 bases between. CDR1 is SGHRS, CDR2 YFSETQ, per germline. As DNA, the CDR3 is TGCGCCAGCAGCTTGGAGGGGGGGCCCGAAGAGACCCAGTACTTC. It translates to CASSLEGGPEETQYF.